This TCR beta chain was identified during a study of CD8+ T cells in alopecia areata. Study results and limitations: The study found higher clonality in lesional than normal scalp, especially in alopecia totalis/universalis. Within the top 100, expanded CD8+ clones significantly decreased with tofacitinib, as did scalp clonality. Between patients, shared TCR sequences were less clear than in mice. This was possibly due in part to HLA diversity in the patient population.

Treatment meaning: oral pan-JAK inhibitor, 5-10 mg twice daily. Peripheral blood samples and lesional scalp punch biopsies were obtained from alopecia areata patients. The table lists this clone with a count of one. As yet, its antigen is unknown. V was shortened by 0 bases and J by 2 bases, with 17 bases between the two germline ends. CDR1 is SGHRS, CDR2 YFSETQ, per germline. CDR3 length: 17 amino acids. Extracted from the samples, RNA was reverse transcribed into cDNA to serve as the sequencing template. TCRdb keeps only in-frame clones here, not all; method: immunoSEQ multiplex PCR. This sample has 40,000 to 45,000 clones, with just under 95% found just once.

The genes are TRBV5-1 and TRBJ2-5; no clear D gene. This clonotype originated in a human donor with alopecia areata. The source was CD8+ T cells sorted from blood, collected at week 24, from a patient treated with tofacitinib. The DNA for the CDR3 is TGCGCCAGCAGCTTGGATGGAATGGCCGAAGCACAAGAGACCCAGTACTTC. Protein product: CASSLDGMAEAQETQYF.